This record concerns one T cell receptor (beta chain) sequence. Its antigen is still unknown. This sample stems from a study of siplizumab effects on memory and regulatory T cells. Study outcomes and limitations: Siplizumab significantly decreased alloreactive sequences from unstimulated CD4+ memory cells. Naive T cells appeared more varied than memory cells and looked like key alloresponse contributors.

The assay looked at roughly 9.4 x 10^4 TCR templates in each sample. Produced via immunoSEQ multiplex PCR; TCRdb's table is partial and in-frame only. The table includes 90,000 to 140,000 clones, about 93% detected once. This CDR3 spans 15 amino acids. CDR1 is SGHNT, CDR2 YYREEE, per germline (reference sequence). Trimming removed 2 bases from V and 7 bases from J; junction bases left unmatched: 7. This TCR came from a human donor in good health. The chain has TRBV5-4 and TRBJ1-2, with 11 nucleotides matching TRBD1. The sequenced sample consisted of CD4+ T cells sorted from blood. CDR3 nucleotides: TGTGCCAGCAGCTTCGCCGGACAGGGGGCGTTTGGCTACACCTTC. Translated, it gives CASSFAGQGAFGYTF.